The 5 T cell receptor beta chains below all came from one sample that was sequenced in a study of T-cell memory formation after mild COVID-19. TCRdb called the 5' RACE reads again in MiXCR, with one record for every CDR3 protein. The sample has about 360,000 distinct CDR3 sequences, over 13% seen once. The sequencing sample was made of PBMCs or a T cell subset sorted from them (not recorded which). The receptors were gathered from a man between 18 and 35 years old who had mild COVID-19 (a few samples of this study predate the infection). Cell type and time point are not known.

This clonotype showed up just a few times. V usage is TRBV12-3 or TRBV12-4 and J usage is TRBJ2-1; TRBD2 agrees at 11 bases. The CDR3 runs 13 residues. The junction had 2 bases not matched to a gene; V was cut back by 6 bases and J by 7 bases. CDR3 sequence reads: CASRLAGVNEQFF. Here the CDR3 DNA reads TGTGCCAGCAGACTAGCGGGGGTTAATGAGCAGTTCTTC.

The chain couples TRBV6-5 to TRBJ1-5; TRBD1 agrees at 9 bases. The CDR3 has 14 amino acids. Trimming cost V 6 bases and J 5 bases; bases outside gene matches: 5. Germline CDR1 MNHEY, CDR2 SVGAGI. The CDR3 region is CASSLQGAHQPQHF. CDR3 DNA sequence: TGTGCCAGCAGCTTACAGGGGGCCCATCAGCCCCAGCATTTT.

CDR3 nucleotides: TGTGCCAGCAGCCCCCTGACTAGCGGCACAGATACGCAGTATTTT. It encodes CASSPLTSGTDTQYF. The chain recombines TRBV5-4 with TRBJ2-3, with TRBD2 matching 8 bases. Germline trimming cut 4 bases from V and 1 base from J; bases unmatched to any gene: 5. Germline values: CDR1 SGHNT, CDR2 YYREEE (reference sequence). CDR3 length: 15 amino acids.

This clonotype was detected only a few times. The gene calls are TRBV4-1 and TRBJ2-6, with D perhaps matching TRBD2 (6 bases). This CDR3 comprises 17 residues. V was pared by 0 bases and J by 1 base, with 10 bases between. From germline, CDR1 is MGHRA and CDR2 YSYEKL. CDR3 nucleotides: TGCGCCAGCAGCCAAGACTTGGCGGGGTCTGGGGCCAACGTCCTGACTTTC. Its translation: CASSQDLAGSGANVLTF.

The gene calls are TRBV20-1 and TRBJ2-2; the D call may be TRBD1 or TRBD2 (5 bases each). The V and J ends lost 0 bases and 8 bases respectively, with 25 bases between them. The CDR3 is 18 residues long. In germline, CDR1 is DFQATT, CDR2 SNEGSKA (reference sequence). CDR3 loop: CSARDLPTRDHVSGELFF. The CDR3 DNA follows: TGCAGTGCTAGAGATCTACCGACTCGGGACCACGTTTCGGGGGAGCTGTTTTTT.